Listed here are 27 T cell receptor beta chains from one sample, sequenced in a study of early T cells in non-severe SARS-CoV-2 infection. Using its own MiXCR run on the 5' RACE reads, TCRdb lists one record per CDR3 protein. The sample includes around 57,000 distinct CDR3 sequences, around 7.5% of them seen just once. Specimen: whole blood. The receptors here all came from an adult who was a healthcare worker with PCR-confirmed SARS-CoV-2 infection or an uninfected control (not recorded which).

This clonotype was observed many times. CDR3 in amino acids: CASSLAIRGTEAFF. The CDR3 nucleotides are TGTGCCAGCAGCTTAGCCATCAGGGGAACTGAAGCTTTCTTT. The chain joins TRBV11-2 to TRBJ1-1; weak D call: TRBD1 (6 bases). The CDR3 length is 14 residues. Trimming removed 1 base from V and 5 bases from J, with 11 bases in between. Per the germline V gene, CDR1 is SGHAT and CDR2 is FQNNGV.

This clonotype was picked up a small number of times. The chain uses TRBV6-2 or TRBV6-3 and TRBJ2-2; 10 bases align to TRBD1. Germline V gives CDR1 MNHEY, CDR2 SVGEGT. The CDR3 totals 15 residues. With 6 bases clipped from V and 5 bases from J, the junction kept 6 bases outside the gene matches. This CDR3 is CASRVDRGRTGELFF. CDR3 in DNA: TGTGCCAGCAGGGTAGACAGGGGGCGAACCGGGGAGCTGTTTTTT.

There are many counts of this clonotype. The chain uses TRBV29-1 and TRBJ1-2; weak D call: TRBD1 (6 bases). CDR1 SQVTM and CDR2 ANQGSEA come from the germline V gene. The CDR3 loop spans 15 amino acids. V was pared by 5 bases and J by 0 bases, with 16 bases between. The CDR3 here is CSVSGRTDSNYGYTF. In DNA, the CDR3 is TGCAGCGTTTCTGGGCGGACAGACTCTAACTATGGCTACACCTTC.

V and J are TRBV11-2 and TRBJ2-1, with D perhaps assigned TRBD1 or TRBD2 (5 bases each). Germline-derived CDR1 and CDR2 are SGHAT and FQNNGV. The ends were cut back, 5 bases at V and 0 bases at J, with 11 bases in the middle. This CDR3 comprises 15 residues. The CDR3 region has the DNA TGTGCCAGCAGCCACGGGACCTACTCCTACAATGAGCAGTTCTTC. The encoded protein is CASSHGTYSYNEQFF.

Many counts were recorded for this clonotype. The J gene is TRBJ2-1, the V gene TRBV7-6; TRBD1 matches at 8 bases. J lost 7 bases, V lost 1 base, and 3 bases had no gene match. This CDR3 region has 14 residues. CDR1 is SGHVS, CDR2 FNYEAQ, per germline. CDR3 DNA: TGTGCCAGCAGCTTAGTTTACAGGGGGAATGAGCAGTTCTTC. Translating it yields CASSLVYRGNEQFF.

With regard to this clonotype: The junction and the germline gene differ at one end; a read error may be behind it. V and J are TRBV23-1 and TRBJ2-2; D remains ambiguous. TRBV23-1 is sorted into the ORF group, with uncertain function. The CDR3 has 13 residues. The CDR3 loop reads CASIQLHTGELFF. The CDR3 DNA is TGCGCCAGCATTCAACTGCACACCGGGGAGCTGTTTTTT.

There are a few counts of this clonotype. Sequence at one end of the junction differs from germline and may be a read error. The V gene is TRBV29-1, the J gene TRBJ2-1; D assignment may be TRBD1 or TRBD2 (6 bases each). This CDR3 has 13 amino acids. Germline V gene sequence: CDR1 SQVTM, CDR2 ANQGSEA. The CDR3 DNA is TGCGGCGTTGAGGGGGGACTCTACAATGAGCAGTTCTTC. It translates to CGVEGGLYNEQFF.

V and J are TRBV20-1 and TRBJ2-3; 7 nucleotides line up with TRBD2. The CDR3 is 13 amino acids. V dropped 6 bases and J dropped 4; count of bases not matched to a gene: 7. Germline CDR1 is DFQATT and CDR2 is SNEGSKA (reference sequence). This chain's CDR3 is CSASTSSSDTQYF. DNA of the CDR3: TGCAGTGCCTCGACTAGCAGCTCAGATACGCAGTATTTT.

This clonotype occurred a few times. This chain connects TRBV20-1 to TRBJ2-7; 13 bases are shared with TRBD2. The CDR3 has 13 amino acids. CDR1 DFQATT and CDR2 SNEGSKA come from the germline V gene (reference sequence). V lost 5 bases and J lost 6; bases outside the gene matches: 4. CDR3 sequence: CSAPTSGRAEQYF. CDR3 nucleotide sequence: TGCAGTGCTCCTACTAGCGGGAGGGCCGAGCAGTACTTC.

This clonotype has at least ten counts. CDR3: CASSQDIGGANYGYTF. CDR3 DNA: TGTGCCAGCAGCCAAGATATCGGGGGAGCTAACTATGGCTACACCTTC. This chain uses TRBV14 with TRBJ1-2, with D perhaps matching TRBD1 (5 bases). V was trimmed by 0 bases and J by 0 bases, leaving 11 bases between them. From germline, CDR1 is SGHDN and CDR2 FVKESK. This CDR3 comprises 16 residues.

V usage is TRBV5-1 and J usage is TRBJ2-1, with 9 bases lining up with TRBD2. Losses at the gene ends were 1 base for V and 6 bases for J; bases not matched to a gene: 5. The CDR3 covers 15 residues. Germline loops: CDR1 SGHRS, CDR2 YFSETQ. The CDR3 bases are TGCGCCAGCAGCTTGAGGACTAGCGCCTTCAATGAGCAGTTCTTC. It is translated as CASSLRTSAFNEQFF.

This clonotype came up a few times. The chain is built from TRBV9 and TRBJ2-1, with 7 bases fitting TRBD1. There are 15 residues in the CDR3. Germline V gives CDR1 SGDLS, CDR2 YYNGEE. V lost 0 bases, J lost 7 bases, and 7 bases stayed unmatched. The CDR3 region has the DNA TGTGCCAGCAGCGTAGTAGGACAGGCTGGGAATGAGCAGTTCTTC. Translating gives CASSVVGQAGNEQFF. Variable domain in full (rest from reference TRBV9 and TRBJ2-1): DSGVTQTPKHLITATGQRVTLRCSPRSGDLSVYWYQQSLDQGLQFLIQYYNGEERAKGNILERFSAQQFPDLHSELNLSSLELGDSALYFCASSVVGQAGNEQFFGPGTRLTVL.

This clonotype appeared a few times. The CDR3, as DNA: TGTGCCAGCATGTCCCCGGGACAGAACACTGAAGCTTTCTTT. The encoded protein is CASMSPGQNTEAFF. The chain couples TRBV12-3 or TRBV12-4 to TRBJ1-1; tentative D call: TRBD1 (6 bases). Trimming removed 7 bases at V and 1 base at J, with 13 bases between. The CDR3 is 14 residues long.

The table lists this clonotype with many counts. The genes are TRBV19 and TRBJ1-2; D remains ambiguous. Trimming took 5 bases from V and 5 from J, leaving 12 bases between them. Germline V gives CDR1 LNHDA, CDR2 SQIVND (reference sequence). The CDR3 spans 13 residues. The CDR3 loop reads CASSPTVRYGYTF. CDR3 DNA sequence: TGTGCCAGTAGTCCAACCGTCCGGTATGGCTACACCTTC. The variable domain in full, completed from reference TRBV19 and TRBJ1-2, reads DGGITQSPKYLFRKEGQNVTLSCEQNLNHDAMYWYRQDPGQGLRLIYYSQIVNDFQKGDIAEGYSVSREKKESFPLTVTSAQKNPTAFYLCASSPTVRYGYTFGSGTRLTVV.

This clonotype has at least ten counts. The genes are TRBV29-1 and TRBJ2-3; D not certain. The V gene lost 7 bases and the J gene lost 2 bases, with 10 bases spanning the gap. There are 12 residues in the CDR3. The V gene's germline CDR1 is SQVTM and CDR2 ANQGSEA. The CDR3 is CSGGTFTDTQYF. The CDR3 DNA reads TGCAGCGGAGGTACCTTCACAGATACGCAGTATTTT.

In this sample, this clonotype turned up many times. The chain employs TRBV11-2 and TRBJ2-3, with D possibly being TRBD1 (5 bases). CDR1 is SGHAT, CDR2 FQNNGV, per germline. V shed 1 base and J shed 0 bases, with 8 bases lying between them. The CDR3 runs to 15 residues. The CDR3 is CASSLGQTSTDTQYF. CDR3 sequence (DNA): TGTGCCAGCAGCTTAGGACAGACTAGCACAGATACGCAGTATTTT.

This clonotype came up many times. The genes are TRBV4-1 and TRBJ1-1; TRBD1 agrees at 7 bases. The CDR3 consists of 16 residues. V dropped 3 bases and J dropped 2; count of bases not matched to a gene: 9. Germline V gene lookup returns CDR1 MGHRA and CDR2 YSYEKL. CDR3 region: CASSQMTGYDNTEAFF. The CDR3 nucleotides read TGCGCCAGCAGCCAGATGACAGGGTATGACAACACTGAAGCTTTCTTT.

V is TRBV19 and J is TRBJ2-1; D not resolved. Trimming pared 3 bases from V and 0 bases from J, leaving 18 bases between. This CDR3 has 18 amino acids. The germline V gene has CDR1 LNHDA and CDR2 SQIVND (reference sequence). The CDR3 bases are TGTGCCAGTAGTATCCGAGGCTTTCAGGTGAGCTCCTACAATGAGCAGTTCTTC. It is translated as CASSIRGFQVSSYNEQFF.

This clonotype was recorded at least ten times. J is TRBJ2-1 and V is TRBV29-1; TRBD1 might be the D (6 bases). This CDR3 is built from 13 residues. CDR1 and CDR2 from the germline V gene are SQVTM and ANQGSEA. V was cut by 7 bases and J by 0 bases, with 10 bases left in between. CDR3 nucleotides: TGCAGCGCTGACAGGAGCTCCTACAATGAGCAGTTCTTC. This sequence encodes CSADRSSYNEQFF.

CDR3 residues: CSARAPSGANTGELFF. In DNA form, the CDR3 reads TGCAGTGCTAGAGCCCCTAGCGGGGCGAACACCGGGGAGCTGTTTTTT. V and J are TRBV20-1 and TRBJ2-2, with 9 positions matching TRBD2. The length of the CDR3 is 16 residues. V lost 1 base and J lost 0; bases outside the gene matches: 3. Germline CDR1 DFQATT, CDR2 SNEGSKA (reference sequence).

This clonotype was observed once. V gene TRBV20-1 combines with J gene TRBJ1-5, with D tentatively TRBD1 (5 bases). Germline CDR1 DFQATT, CDR2 SNEGSKA (reference sequence). V was clipped by 3 bases and J by 0 bases, with 27 bases between them. The CDR3 contains 20 residues. CDR3 DNA sequence: TGCAGTGCTAGGAATCAAAAGAGGGGCGGTATTAGTAATAGCAATCAGCCCCAGCATTTT. Amino acid sequence: CSARNQKRGGISNSNQPQHF.

This clonotype appeared many times. CDR3 region: CASSPTEGALGEETQYF. CDR3 in DNA: TGTGCCAGCAGCCCCACGGAGGGGGCCCTCGGAGAAGAGACCCAGTACTTC. V usage is TRBV28 and J usage is TRBJ2-5; maybe TRBD1 (7 bases). The CDR3 runs 17 residues. Germline CDR1 is MDHEN and CDR2 is SYDVKM. The V gene lost 6 bases and the J gene lost 3 bases, with 23 bases spanning the gap.

The chain has TRBV5-6 and TRBJ1-2; D is unresolved. The V end was cut by 0 bases, the J end by 0 bases, with 21 bases between. Germline CDR1 reads SGHDT; CDR2 reads YYEEEE. This CDR3 is 19 amino acids long. CDR3 nucleotides: TGTGCCAGCAGCTTGGCCCTCCAAAGCGAGACGGGAGCTAACTATGGCTACACCTTC. Amino acids: CASSLALQSETGANYGYTF.

This clonotype was recorded a few times. V and J are TRBV7-2 and TRBJ2-1; 9 nucleotides match TRBD2. The CDR3 extends over 16 amino acids. Germline loops: CDR1 SGHTA, CDR2 FQGNSA. The V segment lost 5 bases and the J segment 2 bases; nucleotides outside the gene matches: 7. CDR3 in amino acids: CASSPKGGRAYNEQFF. In nucleotides, the CDR3 is TGTGCCAGCAGCCCCAAAGGCGGGAGGGCCTACAATGAGCAGTTCTTC. The full variable domain, completed using reference TRBV7-2 and TRBJ2-1, is GAGVSQSPSNKVTEKGKDVELRCDPISGHTALYWYRQSLGQGLEFLIYFQGNSAPDKSGLPSDRFSAERTGGSVSTLTIQRTQQEDSAVYLCASSPKGGRAYNEQFFGPGTRLTVL.

The rearrangement uses TRBV5-1 and TRBJ1-2; 8 bases are shared with TRBD1. Germline-derived CDR1 and CDR2 are SGHRS and YFSETQ. This CDR3 has 17 amino acids. V dropped 0 bases and J dropped 3; count of bases not matched to a gene: 10. CDR3 region: CASSLADRGEEDYGYTF. The CDR3, as DNA: TGCGCCAGCAGCTTGGCCGACAGGGGAGAAGAAGACTATGGCTACACCTTC.

This clonotype occurred many times. The rearrangement uses TRBV2 and TRBJ1-1, with 8 nucleotides matching TRBD1. CDR1 and CDR2 from the germline V gene are SNHLY and FYNNEI. Trimming took 10 bases from V and 0 from J; bases not matched to a gene: 4. The CDR3 length is 13 residues. The CDR3, as DNA: TGTGCCACCAGGACAGGGATGAACACTGAAGCTTTCTTT. It codes for CATRTGMNTEAFF.

This clonotype was seen repeatedly, ten times or more. The rearrangement links TRBV7-8 to TRBJ2-7, with 7 bases fitting TRBD2. Germline V gene data show CDR1 as SGHVS and CDR2 as FQNEAQ. The CDR3 is 14 residues long. Trimming removed 2 bases from V and 5 bases from J; junction bases left unmatched: 6. DNA for the CDR3: TGTGCCAGCAGCTTACCGACTAGCCCCGACGAGCAGTACTTC. Translation: CASSLPTSPDEQYF. Supplemented by reference TRBV7-8 and TRBJ2-7, the full variable domain reads GAGVSQSPRYKVAKRGQDVALRCDPISGHVSLFWYQQALGQGPEFLTYFQNEAQLDKSGLPSDRFFAERPEGSVSTLKIQRTQQEDSAVYLCASSLPTSPDEQYFGPGTRLTVT.